The 20 T cell receptor beta chains presented below share a single source sample, sequenced in a study of CD8 T cells in ankylosing spondylitis. Findings and caveats of the study: One TCR beta motif, made up of 7 or 8 highly homologous variants, appeared characteristic of ankylosing spondylitis blood.

One entry per CDR3 protein, called by TCRdb with MiXCR from the 5' RACE reads. This sample yields around 770,000 distinct CDR3 sequences, of which approximately 12% are seen a single time; roughly 0.51% belongs to the top ten. Their antigens are not known. Specimen: blood, either unsorted or a sorted T cell fraction (not recorded which). The source of these receptors is a male donor with ankylosing spondylitis.

This clonotype occurred a few times. V is TRBV20-1 and J is TRBJ2-5; TRBD2 matches at 8 bases. With 1 base clipped from V and 5 bases from J, the junction kept 12 bases outside the gene matches. The germline gives CDR1 DFQATT, CDR2 SNEGSKA (reference sequence). The CDR3 runs to 16 residues. CDR3 protein: CSARGHLAGGTETQYF. The CDR3 region has the DNA TGCAGTGCTAGAGGTCATCTAGCGGGTGGGACGGAGACCCAGTACTTC.

The table lists this clonotype with a few counts. The chain employs TRBV20-1 and TRBJ1-3; D not resolved. CDR3 length equals 15 residues. V was trimmed by 5 bases and J by 1 base, leaving 15 bases between them. Germline values: CDR1 DFQATT, CDR2 SNEGSKA (reference sequence). CDR3 nucleotide sequence: TGCAGTGCTTCCAACCCCGGCGTTTCTGGAAACACCATATATTTT. This codes for CSASNPGVSGNTIYF.

This sequence joins TRBV5-1 and TRBJ2-7; no reliable D call. The CDR3 loop spans 12 amino acids. V lost 0 bases to trimming and J lost 5 bases, with 6 bases between them. The V gene's germline CDR1 is SGHRS and CDR2 YFSETQ. The DNA for the CDR3 is TGCGCCAGCAGCTTGGAACCGAACGAGCAGTACTTC. It translates to CASSLEPNEQYF.

This clonotype has more than one count but fewer than ten. CDR3 amino acids: CASSGGPLNHGYTF. The CDR3 DNA is TGTGCCAGCAGCGGGGGACCCCTCAACCATGGCTACACCTTC. V and J are TRBV7-2 and TRBJ1-2, with D perhaps matching TRBD1 (5 bases). CDR1 is SGHTA, CDR2 FQGNSA, per germline. This CDR3 contains 14 residues. Between the trimmed V and J ends, which lost 5 bases and 6 bases, there was a span of 16 bases.

J is TRBJ2-5 and V is TRBV10-3; possibly TRBD2 for D (6 bases). The CDR3 extends over 15 amino acids. The germline CDR1 and CDR2 sequences are ENHRY and SYGVKD. Trimming took 4 bases from V and 1 from J, leaving 13 bases between them. CDR3 amino acids: CAISADSGIQETQYF. The CDR3 DNA reads as TGTGCCATCAGTGCCGATAGCGGAATCCAAGAGACCCAGTACTTC.

The chain uses TRBV20-1 and TRBJ2-1; D is possibly TRBD2 (5 bases). CDR1 and CDR2 (germline): DFQATT, SNEGSKA (reference sequence). The CDR3 has 17 amino acids. With 3 bases removed from V and 3 bases from J, the gap between germline ends came to 21 bases. The CDR3 nucleotides are TGCAGTGCTAGGCAGTCGAGGGCCTATAGAAGCTACAATGAGCAGTTCTTC. Translated, it gives CSARQSRAYRSYNEQFF.

This clonotype has a handful of counts. This rearrangement joins TRBV12-3 or TRBV12-4 to TRBJ2-3; 8 bases are shared with TRBD1. V gave up 7 bases and J gave up 2 bases; unmatched junction bases: 8. The CDR3 has 15 amino acids. CDR3 region: CASTWTGPYTDTQYF. The CDR3, as DNA: TGTGCCAGCACCTGGACAGGGCCCTACACAGATACGCAGTATTTT.

This clonotype was seen a few times. This chain uses TRBV20-1 with TRBJ2-1; 10 bases agree with TRBD1. Germline CDR1 and CDR2: DFQATT and SNEGSKA (reference sequence). The V segment lost 4 bases and the J segment 4 bases; nucleotides outside the gene matches: 4. CDR3 size: 14 residues. CDR3 region: CSANRQGAYNEQFF. DNA of the CDR3: TGCAGTGCTAATAGACAGGGGGCATACAATGAGCAGTTCTTC.

Ten or more counts support this clonotype. This rearrangement joins TRBV29-1 to TRBJ2-5, with D perhaps TRBD1 (6 bases). From germline, CDR1 is SQVTM and CDR2 ANQGSEA. CDR3 length equals 12 residues. Trimming stripped 7 bases from V and 4 bases from J, with 13 bases between. The CDR3 sequence is CSGERTAETQYF. The CDR3 nucleotides are TGCAGCGGGGAAAGGACAGCAGAGACCCAGTACTTC.

This clonotype was detected ten times or more. This chain links TRBV5-1 with TRBJ1-1; D is perhaps TRBD1 (6 bases). The V end was cut by 1 base, the J end by 7 bases, with 14 bases between. Germline CDR1 reads SGHRS; CDR2 reads YFSETQ. CDR3 size: 14 residues. CDR3 sequence reads: CASSLTEGVGEAFF. As DNA, the CDR3 is TGCGCCAGCAGCTTGACGGAGGGGGTAGGTGAAGCTTTCTTT.

Ten or more counts support this clonotype. The V gene is TRBV5-1, the J gene TRBJ2-7, with 12 bases matching TRBD2. This CDR3 has 14 residues. Germline-derived CDR1 and CDR2 are SGHRS and YFSETQ. Unmatched junction bases numbered 2, after V lost 3 bases and J lost 4 bases. In nucleotides, the CDR3 is TGCGCCAGCAGCTCGACTAGCGGGAGATACGAGCAGTACTTC. Protein sequence: CASSSTSGRYEQYF. Using reference TRBV5-1 and TRBJ2-7 for the parts outside the CDR3, the full variable domain is KAGVTQTPRYLIKTRGQQVTLSCSPISGHRSVSWYQQTPGQGLQFLFEYFSETQRNKGNFPGRFSGRQFSNSRSEMNVSTLELGDSALYLCASSSTSGRYEQYFGPGTRLTVT.

There are a few counts of this clonotype. The DNA for the CDR3 is TGCAGTGCTAGACTAGCGGGAGGGCCTTGGGAGCAGTACTTC. Protein sequence: CSARLAGGPWEQYF. V usage is TRBV20-1 and J usage is TRBJ2-7; 12 nucleotides agree with TRBD2. Trimming at V came to 2 bases and at J to 7 bases, leaving 6 bases not matched to a gene. Germline V CDR1 and CDR2: DFQATT, SNEGSKA (reference sequence). The CDR3 spans 14 residues.

This rearrangement joins TRBV20-1 to TRBJ1-1; a weak D match, TRBD1 (5 bases). V was clipped by 0 bases and J by 4 bases, with 18 bases between them. The CDR3 contains 16 residues. CDR1 DFQATT and CDR2 SNEGSKA come from the germline V gene (reference sequence). The CDR3 here is CSARDGTDNESTEAFF. As DNA, the CDR3 is TGCAGTGCTAGAGATGGCACGGACAATGAGTCCACTGAAGCTTTCTTT.

The rearrangement joins TRBV18 to TRBJ1-1, with D tentatively TRBD1 (5 bases). Per germline, CDR1 KGHSH and CDR2 LQKENI. V was pared by 3 bases and J by 1 base, with 9 bases between. This CDR3 contains 14 residues. CDR3 region: CASSPGTQNTEAFF. CDR3 DNA sequence: TGTGCCAGCTCACCCGGGACCCAGAACACTGAAGCTTTCTTT.

The gene calls are TRBV6-6 and TRBJ1-6; the D is unclear. Germline V CDR1 and CDR2: MNHNY, SVGAGI (reference sequence). The CDR3 sequence is 13 residues long. The V and J ends lost 5 bases and 6 bases respectively, with 8 bases between them. CDR3 DNA sequence: TGTGCCAGCAGTGGGTTCGCTAATTCACCCCTCCACTTT. It yields the protein CASSGFANSPLHF.

This rearrangement joins TRBV5-1 to TRBJ2-3; D tentatively reads TRBD1 or TRBD2 (5 bases each). CDR3 length: 15 residues. V was clipped by 0 bases and J by 6 bases, with 14 bases between them. Germline V gives CDR1 SGHRS, CDR2 YFSETQ. CDR3 DNA sequence: TGCGCCAGCAGCTTGGGCGGAAACGAGGGGGATACGCAGTATTTT. Its protein is CASSLGGNEGDTQYF.

This clonotype came up a few times. V is TRBV24-1 and J is TRBJ1-2, with 9 positions matching TRBD1. The germline V gene has CDR1 KGHDR and CDR2 SFDVKD. V lost 5 bases to trimming and J lost 7 bases; unmatched junction nucleotides: 7. The CDR3 loop spans 14 amino acids. CDR3 sequence (DNA): TGTGCCACCAGTGCGTCCGGGACAGGGCTTGGCTACACCTTC. Protein product: CATSASGTGLGYTF.

This clonotype has more than one count but fewer than ten. This chain joins TRBV5-1 and TRBJ1-2; no clear D. Germline V lookup: CDR1 SGHRS, CDR2 YFSETQ. Trimming removed 0 bases from V and 1 base from J, with 10 bases in between. This CDR3 contains 15 residues. CDR3 in DNA: TGCGCCAGCAGCTTGGTTCCGGGTAATAACTATGGCTACACCTTC. Protein sequence: CASSLVPGNNYGYTF.

This clonotype was seen at least ten times. This chain joins TRBV20-1 and TRBJ1-1, with 7 bases aligning to TRBD1. The CDR3 spans 14 residues. J gave up 2 bases and V 3 bases, and 6 bases lay outside the gene matches. Germline V gene sequence: CDR1 DFQATT, CDR2 SNEGSKA (reference sequence). CDR3 DNA sequence: TGCAGTGCTAGGACAGGGACGCTCAACACTGAAGCTTTCTTT. Its translation: CSARTGTLNTEAFF.

This chain joins TRBV4-2 and TRBJ2-5; 7 bases agree with TRBD2. The CDR3 covers 16 residues. Germline CDR1 is LGHNA and CDR2 is YNFKEQ. V was clipped by 2 bases and J by 4 bases; unmatched bases: 10. The CDR3 DNA reads as TGTGCCAGCAGCCAATCCGGACTAGTGAGTCGAGAGACCCAGTACTTC. Protein sequence: CASSQSGLVSRETQYF.